The rows below give T cell receptor beta chains drawn from one sample of a study of human CD8 memory T cell subsets. Reprocessing the 5' RACE reads, TCRdb reports a single entry for every CDR3 protein and omits DNA. The sample data list over 10,000 distinct CDR3 sequences. The sample consisted of CD8+ T cells from PBMCs. These receptors were obtained from a human donor in good health. The CDR3 runs from the conserved cysteine through the conserved F or W. Clone size, where shown, is once, few, many, or a class for clones that have expanded.

v_gene: TRBV12-3/TRBV12-4
j_gene: TRBJ1-2
abundance: .
len: 14
CDR3aa: CASSLAHKLSGYTF

v_gene: TRBV29-1
j_gene: TRBJ1-1
abundance: .
len: 12
CDR3aa: CSVGLWGTEAFF

v_gene: TRBV4-1
j_gene: TRBJ2-7
abundance: .
len: 14
CDR3aa: CASSQGSFSYEQYF

v_gene: TRBV10-3
j_gene: TRBJ1-1
abundance: .
len: 13
CDR3aa: CAISEAGVGEAFF

v_gene: TRBV7-9
j_gene: TRBJ2-5
abundance: .
len: 15
CDR3aa: CASSLDRGGRETQYF

v_gene: TRBV11-2
j_gene: TRBJ2-7
abundance: .
len: 15
CDR3aa: CASKQLKMEGGEQYF

v_gene: TRBV20-1
j_gene: TRBJ2-1
abundance: .
len: 15
CDR3aa: CSARSALAGDNEQFF

v_gene: TRBV7-8
j_gene: TRBJ2-3
abundance: .
len: 16
CDR3aa: CASSPRVGLAADTQYF

v_gene: TRBV20-1
j_gene: TRBJ1-1
abundance: .
len: 12
CDR3aa: CSARDTGVEAFF

v_gene: TRBV18
j_gene: TRBJ1-2
abundance: .
len: 15
CDR3aa: CASSPNKGAGYGYTF

v_gene: TRBV7-9
j_gene: TRBJ2-1
abundance: .
len: 14
CDR3aa: CASRGAGAYNEQFF

v_gene: TRBV7-2
j_gene: TRBJ1-5
abundance: medium-sized
len: 14
CDR3aa: CASSLGTGNQPQHF

v_gene: TRBV12-3/TRBV12-4
j_gene: TRBJ1-3
abundance: .
len: 14
CDR3aa: CASSLTAGEGPIYF

v_gene: TRBV12-3/TRBV12-4
j_gene: TRBJ2-5
abundance: .
len: 13
CDR3aa: CASSLDLGETQYF

v_gene: TRBV7-9
j_gene: TRBJ1-1
abundance: .
len: 14
CDR3aa: CASSLGQSHTEAFF

v_gene: TRBV12-3/TRBV12-4
j_gene: TRBJ1-6
abundance: .
len: 16
CDR3aa: CASSLGSRIGSSPLHF

v_gene: TRBV24-1
j_gene: TRBJ1-1
abundance: .
len: 13
CDR3aa: CATSAGAGAEAFF

v_gene: TRBV27
j_gene: TRBJ2-1
abundance: .
len: 14
CDR3aa: CASGLAGDRNEQFF

v_gene: TRBV5-1
j_gene: TRBJ1-2
abundance: .
len: 13
CDR3aa: CASSLEDSYGYTF

v_gene: TRBV5-1
j_gene: TRBJ1-2
abundance: medium-sized
len: 13
CDR3aa: CASSLESNYGYTF

v_gene: TRBV28
j_gene: TRBJ1-5
abundance: .
len: 16
CDR3aa: CASSSPLDRVGQPQHF

v_gene: TRBV10-3
j_gene: TRBJ2-7
abundance: medium-sized
len: 14
CDR3aa: CAIRDYLDSYEQYF

v_gene: TRBV28
j_gene: TRBJ2-7
abundance: .
len: 18
CDR3aa: CASSLTGGDRVFVHEQYF

v_gene: TRBV20-1
j_gene: TRBJ2-1
abundance: .
len: 18
CDR3aa: CSARVAGPTASSYNEQFF

v_gene: TRBV5-5
j_gene: TRBJ2-3
abundance: .
len: 12
CDR3aa: CASSPDTDTQYF

v_gene: TRBV7-2
j_gene: TRBJ2-5
abundance: .
len: 11
CDR3aa: CASSSQETQYF

v_gene: TRBV11-2
j_gene: TRBJ2-5
abundance: .
len: 15
CDR3aa: CASSLRSSGQETQYF

v_gene: TRBV27
j_gene: TRBJ2-3
abundance: medium-sized
len: 16
CDR3aa: CASSLSEAVSTDTQYF

v_gene: TRBV4-1
j_gene: TRBJ1-5
abundance: .
len: 17
CDR3aa: CASSQYFREEWDQPQHF

v_gene: TRBV13
j_gene: TRBJ1-1
abundance: .
len: 13
CDR3aa: CASSIQTGIEAFF

v_gene: TRBV27
j_gene: TRBJ1-2
abundance: .
len: 14
CDR3aa: CASSSGQANYGYTF

v_gene: TRBV19
j_gene: TRBJ2-5
abundance: .
len: 13
CDR3aa: CASSDGGGETQYF

v_gene: TRBV5-5
j_gene: TRBJ2-5
abundance: .
len: 13
CDR3aa: CASGNGGLETQYF

v_gene: TRBV24-1
j_gene: TRBJ2-5
abundance: .
len: 16
CDR3aa: CATSDTGQEVGETQYF

v_gene: TRBV2
j_gene: TRBJ2-1
abundance: .
len: 16
CDR3aa: CASSFVKDRGRYEQFF

v_gene: TRBV18
j_gene: TRBJ2-1
abundance: .
len: 12
CDR3aa: CASSTTSGEQFF

v_gene: TRBV7-3
j_gene: TRBJ2-1
abundance: medium-sized
len: 12
CDR3aa: CASSSTPPEQFF

v_gene: TRBV6-5
j_gene: TRBJ2-4
abundance: .
len: 16
CDR3aa: CASSSTRGLAKNIQYF

v_gene: TRBV9
j_gene: TRBJ1-1
abundance: .
len: 17
CDR3aa: CASSAAETETMNTEAFF

v_gene: TRBV4-1
j_gene: TRBJ2-7
abundance: .
len: 15
CDR3aa: CASSQSTGVFYEQYF

v_gene: TRBV19
j_gene: TRBJ2-1
abundance: .
len: 13
CDR3aa: CASSIRLTHEQFF

v_gene: TRBV11-2
j_gene: TRBJ2-1
abundance: .
len: 13
CDR3aa: CASRATQYNEQFF

v_gene: TRBV6-2/TRBV6-3
j_gene: TRBJ1-5
abundance: .
len: 15
CDR3aa: CASSYGEGFRQPQHF

v_gene: TRBV10-3
j_gene: TRBJ2-7
abundance: .
len: 16
CDR3aa: CAISEPGTGGTYEQYF

v_gene: TRBV19
j_gene: TRBJ1-1
abundance: medium-sized
len: 11
CDR3aa: CASRTGTEAFF

v_gene: TRBV27
j_gene: TRBJ2-7
abundance: .
len: 13
CDR3aa: CASSLSPSYEQYF

v_gene: TRBV5-6
j_gene: TRBJ2-7
abundance: .
len: 16
CDR3aa: CASTPSYGGRSYEQYF

v_gene: TRBV20-1
j_gene: TRBJ2-7
abundance: .
len: 14
CDR3aa: CSARDQAGAYEQYF

v_gene: TRBV4-3
j_gene: TRBJ1-1
abundance: medium-sized
len: 13
CDR3aa: CASSHGENTEAFF

v_gene: TRBV7-9
j_gene: TRBJ1-4
abundance: .
len: 14
CDR3aa: CASSSRDRPEKLFF

v_gene: TRBV4-1
j_gene: TRBJ1-6
abundance: .
len: 16
CDR3aa: CASSKKADGPNSPLHF

v_gene: TRBV30
j_gene: TRBJ2-5
abundance: .
len: 14
CDR3aa: CAWSGDRNQETQYF

v_gene: TRBV5-6
j_gene: TRBJ1-1
abundance: .
len: 14
CDR3aa: CASSLAGAAAEAFF

v_gene: TRBV6-5
j_gene: TRBJ1-2
abundance: .
len: 16
CDR3aa: CASSYWGTGTNYGYTF

v_gene: TRBV6-6
j_gene: TRBJ2-7
abundance: .
len: 12
CDR3aa: CASSWTVVEQYF